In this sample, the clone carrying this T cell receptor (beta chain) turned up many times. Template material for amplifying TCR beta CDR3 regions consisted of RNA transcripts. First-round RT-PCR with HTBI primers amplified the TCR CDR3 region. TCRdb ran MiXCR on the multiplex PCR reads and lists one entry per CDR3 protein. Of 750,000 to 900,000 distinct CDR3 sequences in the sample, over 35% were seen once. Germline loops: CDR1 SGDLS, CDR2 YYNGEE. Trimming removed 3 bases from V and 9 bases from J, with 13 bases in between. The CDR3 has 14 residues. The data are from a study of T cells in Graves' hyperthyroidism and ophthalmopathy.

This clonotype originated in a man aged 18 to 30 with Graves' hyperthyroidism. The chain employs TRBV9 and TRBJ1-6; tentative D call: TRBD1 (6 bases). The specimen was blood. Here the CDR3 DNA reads TGTGCCAGCAGCGACCAGGGGCACGGTTCACCCCTCCACTTT. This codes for CASSDQGHGSPLHF. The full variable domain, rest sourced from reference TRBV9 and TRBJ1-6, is DSGVTQTPKHLITATGQRVTLRCSPRSGDLSVYWYQQSLDQGLQFLIQYYNGEERAKGNILERFSAQQFPDLHSELNLSSLELGDSALYFCASSDQGHGSPLHFGNGTRLTVT.